This T cell receptor (beta chain) is from a study of T cell repertoires in cytomegalovirus infection. This clonotype has only a few counts. Its cognate antigen is unknown. Via MiXCR, TCRdb re-called the reads, giving one row per CDR3 protein. The sample shows approximately 150,000 distinct CDR3 sequences, roughly 22% of them seen only once. This CDR3 contains 15 residues. V was pared by 2 bases and J by 6 bases, with 4 bases of the junction left unmatched. The V gene's germline CDR1 is SEHNR and CDR2 FQNEAQ (reference sequence). Specimen: CD8+ T cells from cultured PBMCs, collected from culture after CMV antigen stimulation. This TCR was recovered from a human donor in good health (CMV status not recorded). Some clones in this sample may be carry-over from other donors' samples. The chain uses TRBV7-9 and TRBJ1-6, with TRBD1 identical over 7 bases. The CDR3 DNA reads as TGTGCCAGCAGCTTAACAGGGGAGGGTAATTCACCCCTCCACTTT. It specifies CASSLTGEGNSPLHF.